These T cell receptor beta chains were read from a single sample in a study of PD-1 blockade in classical Hodgkin lymphoma. TCRdb's copy holds only in-frame clones and misses some; the assay was immunoSEQ multiplex PCR. The profile shows 35,000 to 50,000 clones, around two thirds of them singletons. Sequences were derived from peripheral blood mononuclear cells (PBMCs), sampled before the fourth cycle of nivolumab. The receptors were gathered from a human donor with classical Hodgkin lymphoma. Each CDR3 is given with its conserved first and last residue. Each record gives: D gene, J gene, CDR3 length, clone size, V gene, CDR3 protein, CDR3 DNA. A D gene is named only where the DNA matches it firmly. Rows give clone size only sometimes, using once, few, many, or a class for an expanded clone.

d_call: .; j_call: TRBJ2-5; cdr3_length: 17; clone_size: .; v_call: TRBV5-6; cdr3_aa: CASSLHVEQGPQETQYF; cdr3_nt: TGTGCCAGCAGCTTGCACGTAGAACAGGGACCACAAGAGACCCAGTACTTC
d_call: TRBD1; j_call: TRBJ1-2; cdr3_length: 14; clone_size: .; v_call: TRBV19; cdr3_aa: CASVSTGFNYGYTF; cdr3_nt: TGTGCCAGCGTTTCGACAGGGTTTAACTATGGCTACACCTTC
d_call: .; j_call: TRBJ2-3; cdr3_length: 14; clone_size: .; v_call: TRBV7-2; cdr3_aa: CASSFRQNTDTQYF; cdr3_nt: TGTGCCAGCAGCTTTAGGCAGAACACAGATACGCAGTATTTT
d_call: .; j_call: TRBJ1-2; cdr3_length: 15; clone_size: few; v_call: TRBV28; cdr3_aa: CASSSTGSLNYGYTF; cdr3_nt: TGTGCCAGCAGTTCGACCGGGAGTCTCAACTATGGCTACACCTTC
d_call: TRBD1; j_call: TRBJ2-1; cdr3_length: 15; clone_size: once; v_call: TRBV7-2; cdr3_aa: CASSLGGDRYNEQFF; cdr3_nt: TGTGCCAGCAGCTTAGGGGGGGACAGGTACAATGAGCAGTTCTTC
d_call: TRBD2; j_call: TRBJ2-3; cdr3_length: 16; clone_size: .; v_call: TRBV4-3; cdr3_aa: CASSLTGGSSTDTQYF; cdr3_nt: TGCGCCAGCAGCCTCACCGGCGGGAGCAGCACAGATACGCAGTATTTT
d_call: .; j_call: TRBJ2-7; cdr3_length: 12; clone_size: .; v_call: TRBV15; cdr3_aa: CATSRDSYEQYF; cdr3_nt: TGTGCCACCAGCAGAGATTCCTACGAGCAGTACTTC
d_call: .; j_call: TRBJ1-1; cdr3_length: 18; clone_size: few; v_call: TRBV18; cdr3_aa: CASSPSLIQGGMDTEAFF; cdr3_nt: TGTGCCAGCTCACCATCCCTTATACAGGGAGGAATGGACACTGAAGCTTTCTTT
d_call: .; j_call: TRBJ2-5; cdr3_length: 18; clone_size: .; v_call: TRBV7-2; cdr3_aa: CASSPDIRERLREETQYF; cdr3_nt: TGTGCCAGCAGCCCTGATATTCGGGAACGGCTACGGGAAGAGACCCAGTACTTC
d_call: TRBD1; j_call: TRBJ1-4; cdr3_length: 16; clone_size: medium-sized; v_call: TRBV7-2; cdr3_aa: CASSLGTGRAGEKLFF; cdr3_nt: TGTGCCAGCAGCTTGGGGACAGGAAGAGCAGGTGAAAAACTGTTTTTT
d_call: .; j_call: TRBJ1-2; cdr3_length: 14; clone_size: .; v_call: TRBV11-2; cdr3_aa: CASSLGIGNYGYTF; cdr3_nt: TGTGCCAGCAGCTTAGGAATTGGTAACTATGGCTACACCTTC
d_call: .; j_call: TRBJ2-7; cdr3_length: 16; clone_size: .; v_call: TRBV5-1; cdr3_aa: CASSLAPLRDTYEQYF; cdr3_nt: TGCGCCAGCAGCTTGGCCCCCTTGAGAGATACCTACGAGCAGTACTTC
d_call: .; j_call: TRBJ2-7; cdr3_length: 12; clone_size: .; v_call: TRBV7-2; cdr3_aa: CASSLDDYEQYF; cdr3_nt: TGTGCCAGCAGCTTAGACGACTACGAGCAGTACTTC
d_call: .; j_call: TRBJ2-2; cdr3_length: 15; clone_size: many; v_call: TRBV19; cdr3_aa: CASSTFGTYNGELFF; cdr3_nt: TGTGCCAGTAGTACCTTCGGGACCTACAACGGGGAGCTGTTTTTT
d_call: .; j_call: TRBJ1-1; cdr3_length: 13; clone_size: .; v_call: TRBV11-2; cdr3_aa: CASSLDPGTEAFF; cdr3_nt: TGTGCCAGCAGCTTAGATCCCGGCACTGAAGCTTTCTTT
d_call: TRBD1; j_call: TRBJ1-2; cdr3_length: 14; clone_size: .; v_call: TRBV7-2; cdr3_aa: CASSPGTGESGYTF; cdr3_nt: TGTGCCAGCAGCCCGGGGACAGGGGAGAGTGGCTACACCTTC
d_call: .; j_call: TRBJ1-5; cdr3_length: 14; clone_size: .; v_call: TRBV10-3; cdr3_aa: CAISERGGNQPQHF; cdr3_nt: TGTGCCATCAGTGAGAGGGGGGGCAATCAGCCCCAGCATTTT
d_call: TRBD1; j_call: TRBJ2-5; cdr3_length: 15; clone_size: few; v_call: TRBV5-1; cdr3_aa: CASSLDRGRGETQYF; cdr3_nt: TGCGCCAGCAGCCTAGACAGGGGGCGCGGAGAGACCCAGTACTTC
d_call: TRBD2; j_call: TRBJ2-1; cdr3_length: 17; clone_size: .; v_call: TRBV5-1; cdr3_aa: CASSFSGRASSYNEQFF; cdr3_nt: TGCGCCAGCAGCTTTAGCGGGAGGGCGAGCTCCTACAATGAGCAGTTCTTC
d_call: TRBD1; j_call: TRBJ1-5; cdr3_length: 13; clone_size: .; v_call: TRBV30; cdr3_aa: CASGGQAGQPQHF; cdr3_nt: TGTGCCTCGGGGGGACAGGCAGGTCAGCCCCAGCATTTT
d_call: .; j_call: TRBJ1-3; cdr3_length: 13; clone_size: .; v_call: TRBV12-5; cdr3_aa: CASGLEAGNTIYF; cdr3_nt: TGTGCTAGTGGTTTGGAGGCAGGAAACACCATATATTTT
d_call: .; j_call: TRBJ2-2; cdr3_length: 14; clone_size: .; v_call: TRBV6-6; cdr3_aa: CASSYDPSAGELFF; cdr3_nt: TGTGCCAGCAGTTACGATCCCTCAGCTGGGGAGCTGTTTTTT
d_call: TRBD1; j_call: TRBJ2-2; cdr3_length: 15; clone_size: .; v_call: TRBV5-6; cdr3_aa: CASSLGQLDTGELFF; cdr3_nt: TGTGCCAGCAGCCTGGGACAGCTTGACACCGGGGAGCTGTTTTTT
d_call: TRBD2; j_call: TRBJ2-5; cdr3_length: 16; clone_size: few; v_call: TRBV5-1; cdr3_aa: CASSFGLASNQETQYF; cdr3_nt: TGCGCCAGCAGCTTCGGACTAGCGAGCAACCAAGAGACCCAGTACTTC
d_call: TRBD2; j_call: TRBJ2-2; cdr3_length: 15; clone_size: few; v_call: TRBV6-5; cdr3_aa: CASSYSGTSTGELFF; cdr3_nt: TGTGCCAGCAGTTACTCAGGGACTAGCACCGGGGAGCTGTTTTTT
d_call: TRBD1; j_call: TRBJ1-5; cdr3_length: 16; clone_size: .; v_call: TRBV7-3; cdr3_aa: CASSPWTGGKDQPQHF; cdr3_nt: TGTGCCAGCAGCCCCTGGACAGGTGGAAAAGATCAGCCCCAGCATTTT
d_call: .; j_call: TRBJ2-7; cdr3_length: 14; clone_size: many; v_call: TRBV11-3; cdr3_aa: CASSLGHPSYEQYF; cdr3_nt: TGTGCCAGCAGCTTAGGACACCCCTCCTACGAGCAGTACTTC
d_call: .; j_call: TRBJ2-7; cdr3_length: 14; clone_size: once; v_call: TRBV18; cdr3_aa: CASSLVESSHEQYF; cdr3_nt: TGTGCCAGCTCCCTTGTGGAGTCCTCCCACGAGCAGTACTTC
d_call: TRBD2; j_call: TRBJ2-1; cdr3_length: 14; clone_size: .; v_call: TRBV27; cdr3_aa: CASRSGRLGNEQFF; cdr3_nt: TGTGCCAGCAGGAGCGGGAGATTAGGCAATGAGCAGTTCTTC
d_call: .; j_call: TRBJ1-1; cdr3_length: 14; clone_size: many; v_call: TRBV5-6; cdr3_aa: CASSLVPQNTEAFF; cdr3_nt: TGTGCCAGCAGCTTGGTCCCCCAGAACACTGAAGCTTTCTTT
d_call: .; j_call: TRBJ2-4; cdr3_length: 17; clone_size: .; v_call: TRBV4-1; cdr3_aa: CASSQSGGDLAKNIQYF; cdr3_nt: TGCGCCAGCAGCCAATCGGGCGGGGATCTAGCCAAAAACATTCAGTACTTC
d_call: .; j_call: TRBJ1-1; cdr3_length: 13; clone_size: once; v_call: TRBV6-5; cdr3_aa: CASSSYQDTEAFF; cdr3_nt: TGTGCCAGCAGCTCTTATCAAGACACTGAAGCTTTCTTT
d_call: TRBD1; j_call: TRBJ2-5; cdr3_length: 14; clone_size: .; v_call: TRBV6-5; cdr3_aa: CASRSPGQGRNQYF; cdr3_nt: TGTGCCAGCAGGTCGCCGGGACAGGGGAGGAACCAGTACTTC
d_call: .; j_call: TRBJ1-1; cdr3_length: 10; clone_size: once; v_call: TRBV7-2; cdr3_aa: CASSLVVAFF; cdr3_nt: TGTGCCAGCAGCTTAGTGGTAGCTTTCTTT
d_call: .; j_call: TRBJ1-2; cdr3_length: 12; clone_size: .; v_call: TRBV5-5; cdr3_aa: CASSRETYGYTF; cdr3_nt: TGTGCCAGCAGCCGAGAGACCTATGGCTACACCTTC
d_call: .; j_call: TRBJ1-1; cdr3_length: 13; clone_size: .; v_call: TRBV9; cdr3_aa: CASSVAGTTEAFF; cdr3_nt: TGTGCCAGCAGCGTAGCGGGGACCACTGAAGCTTTCTTT
d_call: TRBD1; j_call: TRBJ2-7; cdr3_length: 15; clone_size: .; v_call: TRBV5-1; cdr3_aa: CASSLGDSSSYEQYF; cdr3_nt: TGCGCCAGCAGCTTGGGGGACAGCAGCTCCTACGAGCAGTACTTC
d_call: TRBD2; j_call: TRBJ2-1; cdr3_length: 16; clone_size: .; v_call: TRBV4-2; cdr3_aa: CASSQDGASGLDEQFF; cdr3_nt: TGTGCCAGCAGCCAAGATGGGGCTAGCGGTCTGGATGAGCAGTTCTTC
d_call: .; j_call: TRBJ1-1; cdr3_length: 14; clone_size: .; v_call: TRBV7-9; cdr3_aa: CASSLEMDGTEAFF; cdr3_nt: TGTGCCAGCAGCTTAGAAATGGACGGGACTGAAGCTTTCTTT
d_call: .; j_call: TRBJ1-5; cdr3_length: 15; clone_size: .; v_call: TRBV11-2; cdr3_aa: CASSLGGDPSQPQHF; cdr3_nt: TGTGCCAGCAGCTTAGGAGGGGACCCTAGCCAGCCCCAGCATTTT
d_call: .; j_call: TRBJ1-6; cdr3_length: 15; clone_size: .; v_call: TRBV7-2; cdr3_aa: CASKGGALYNSPLHF; cdr3_nt: TGTGCCAGTAAGGGGGGGGCGCTATATAATTCACCCCTCCACTTT
d_call: .; j_call: TRBJ2-7; cdr3_length: 13; clone_size: .; v_call: TRBV7-8; cdr3_aa: CATQPRGPYEQYF; cdr3_nt: TGTGCCACCCAGCCCAGGGGACCCTACGAGCAGTACTTC
d_call: TRBD1; j_call: TRBJ2-1; cdr3_length: 14; clone_size: .; v_call: TRBV7-9; cdr3_aa: CASSLTGGRDEQFF; cdr3_nt: TGTGCCAGCAGCTTGACAGGGGGCCGGGATGAGCAGTTCTTC
d_call: .; j_call: TRBJ1-1; cdr3_length: 14; clone_size: once; v_call: TRBV29-1; cdr3_aa: CSVRVGWGYTEAFF; cdr3_nt: TGCAGCGTTAGGGTGGGGTGGGGGTACACTGAAGCTTTCTTT
d_call: .; j_call: TRBJ1-5; cdr3_length: 13; clone_size: .; v_call: TRBV7-2; cdr3_aa: CASSLVLAQPQHF; cdr3_nt: TGTGCCAGCAGCTTAGTCCTAGCGCAGCCCCAGCATTTT
d_call: .; j_call: TRBJ2-7; cdr3_length: 15; clone_size: medium-sized; v_call: TRBV5-1; cdr3_aa: CASSLNGQLSYEQYF; cdr3_nt: TGCGCCAGCAGCTTGAACGGCCAACTCTCCTACGAGCAGTACTTC
d_call: .; j_call: TRBJ2-1; cdr3_length: 13; clone_size: many; v_call: TRBV19; cdr3_aa: CASIDGRYNEQFF; cdr3_nt: TGTGCCAGTATTGACGGACGCTACAATGAGCAGTTCTTC
d_call: TRBD2; j_call: TRBJ2-5; cdr3_length: 14; clone_size: .; v_call: TRBV9; cdr3_aa: CASSVGGTSYRQYF; cdr3_nt: TGTGCCAGCAGCGTAGGGGGGACTAGTTACCGACAGTACTTC
d_call: .; j_call: TRBJ1-1; cdr3_length: 11; clone_size: .; v_call: TRBV20-1; cdr3_aa: CSATGLTEAFF; cdr3_nt: TGCAGTGCTACAGGGCTCACTGAAGCTTTCTTT
d_call: TRBD2; j_call: TRBJ2-3; cdr3_length: 13; clone_size: .; v_call: TRBV30; cdr3_aa: CAGTSGATDTQYF; cdr3_nt: TGTGCCGGGACTAGCGGGGCCACAGATACGCAGTATTTT
d_call: TRBD2; j_call: TRBJ2-1; cdr3_length: 17; clone_size: .; v_call: TRBV18; cdr3_aa: CASSPPGLAGGLNEQFF; cdr3_nt: TGTGCCAGCTCACCTCCGGGACTAGCGGGGGGCTTGAATGAGCAGTTCTTC